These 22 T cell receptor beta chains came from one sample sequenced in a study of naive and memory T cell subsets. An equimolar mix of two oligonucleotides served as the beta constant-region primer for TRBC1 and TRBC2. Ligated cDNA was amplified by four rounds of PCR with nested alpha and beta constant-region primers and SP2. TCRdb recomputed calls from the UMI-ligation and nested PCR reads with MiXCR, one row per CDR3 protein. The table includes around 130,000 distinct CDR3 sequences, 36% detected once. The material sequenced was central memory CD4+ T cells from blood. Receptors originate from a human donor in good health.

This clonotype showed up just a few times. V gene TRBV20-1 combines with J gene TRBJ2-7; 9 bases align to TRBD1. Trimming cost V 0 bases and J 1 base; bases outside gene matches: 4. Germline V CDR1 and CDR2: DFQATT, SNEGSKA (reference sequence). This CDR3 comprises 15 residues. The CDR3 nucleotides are TGCAGTGCTAGAGATCTGGGACAGGGATCCTACGAGCAGTACTTC. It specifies CSARDLGQGSYEQYF.

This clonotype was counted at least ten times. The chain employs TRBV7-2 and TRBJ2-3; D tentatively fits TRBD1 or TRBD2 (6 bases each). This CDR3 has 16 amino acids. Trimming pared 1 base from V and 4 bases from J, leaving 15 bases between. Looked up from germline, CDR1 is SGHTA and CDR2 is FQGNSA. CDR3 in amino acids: CASSLGRGSVADTQYF. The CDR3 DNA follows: TGTGCCAGCAGCTTAGGGAGGGGGAGCGTAGCAGATACGCAGTATTTT. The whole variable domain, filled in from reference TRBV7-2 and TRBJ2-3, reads GAGVSQSPSNKVTEKGKDVELRCDPISGHTALYWYRQSLGQGLEFLIYFQGNSAPDKSGLPSDRFSAERTGGSVSTLTIQRTQQEDSAVYLCASSLGRGSVADTQYFGPGTRLTVL.

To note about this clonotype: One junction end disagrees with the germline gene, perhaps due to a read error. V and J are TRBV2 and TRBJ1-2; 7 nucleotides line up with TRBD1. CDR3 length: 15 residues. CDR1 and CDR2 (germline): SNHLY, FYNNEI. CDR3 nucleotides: TGTGCCAGCAATGAAGGGTACAGGGGCCGATTCCACTACACCTTC. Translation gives CASNEGYRGRFHYTF.

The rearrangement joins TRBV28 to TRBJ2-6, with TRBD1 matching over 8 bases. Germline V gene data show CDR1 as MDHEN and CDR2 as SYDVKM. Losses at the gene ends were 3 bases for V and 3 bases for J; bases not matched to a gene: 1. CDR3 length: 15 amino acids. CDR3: CASSLTGVGANVLTF. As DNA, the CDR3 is TGTGCCAGCAGTTTGACAGGGGTTGGGGCCAACGTCCTGACTTTC.

CDR3 residues: CSAQLNLDTQYF. In DNA form, the CDR3 reads TGCAGTGCGCAACTGAATTTGGATACGCAGTATTTT. The chain is built from TRBV20-1 and TRBJ2-3; no clear D. The CDR3 totals 12 residues. Per the germline V gene, CDR1 is DFQATT and CDR2 is SNEGSKA (reference sequence). The ends were cut back, 6 bases at V and 6 bases at J, with 13 bases in the middle.

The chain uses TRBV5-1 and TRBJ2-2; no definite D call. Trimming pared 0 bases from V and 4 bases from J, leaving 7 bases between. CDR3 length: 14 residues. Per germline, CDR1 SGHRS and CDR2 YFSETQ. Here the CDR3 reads CASSLDWGTGELFF. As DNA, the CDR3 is TGCGCCAGCAGCTTGGACTGGGGCACCGGGGAGCTGTTTTTT. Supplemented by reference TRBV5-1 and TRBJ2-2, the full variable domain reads KAGVTQTPRYLIKTRGQQVTLSCSPISGHRSVSWYQQTPGQGLQFLFEYFSETQRNKGNFPGRFSGRQFSNSRSEMNVSTLELGDSALYLCASSLDWGTGELFFGEGSRLTVL.

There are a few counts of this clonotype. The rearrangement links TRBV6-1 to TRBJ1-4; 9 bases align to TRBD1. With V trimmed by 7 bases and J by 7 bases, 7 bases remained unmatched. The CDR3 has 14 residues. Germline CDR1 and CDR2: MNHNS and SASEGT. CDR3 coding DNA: TGTGCCAGCACCCGGGACAGGGAGAGTGAAAAACTGTTTTTT. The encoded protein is CASTRDRESEKLFF.

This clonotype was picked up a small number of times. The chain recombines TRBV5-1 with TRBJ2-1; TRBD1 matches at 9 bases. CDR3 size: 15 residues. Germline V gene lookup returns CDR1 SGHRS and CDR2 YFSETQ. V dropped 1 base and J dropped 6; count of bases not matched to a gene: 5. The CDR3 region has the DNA TGCGCCAGCAGCTTGCAACGGACAGGGGTCAATGAGCAGTTCTTC. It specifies CASSLQRTGVNEQFF.

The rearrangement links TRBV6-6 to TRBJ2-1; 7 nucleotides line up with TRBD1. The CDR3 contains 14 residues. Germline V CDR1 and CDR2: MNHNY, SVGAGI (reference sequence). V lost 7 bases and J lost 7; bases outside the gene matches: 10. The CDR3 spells CASTDRAGWNEQFF. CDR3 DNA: TGTGCCAGCACCGACAGGGCAGGGTGGAATGAGCAGTTCTTC.

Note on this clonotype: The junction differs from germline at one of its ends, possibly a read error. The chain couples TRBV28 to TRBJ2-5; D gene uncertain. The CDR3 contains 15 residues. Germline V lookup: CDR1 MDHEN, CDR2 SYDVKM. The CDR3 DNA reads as TGTGCCAGCAGTACCCCCACAGAGTACCAAGAGACCCGGTACTTC. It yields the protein CASSTPTEYQETRYF.

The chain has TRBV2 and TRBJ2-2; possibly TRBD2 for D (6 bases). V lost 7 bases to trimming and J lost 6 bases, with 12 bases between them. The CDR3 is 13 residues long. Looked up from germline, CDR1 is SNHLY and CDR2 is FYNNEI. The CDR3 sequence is CASKGGIAGELFF. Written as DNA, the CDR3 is TGTGCCAGCAAGGGCGGGATCGCCGGGGAGCTGTTTTTT.

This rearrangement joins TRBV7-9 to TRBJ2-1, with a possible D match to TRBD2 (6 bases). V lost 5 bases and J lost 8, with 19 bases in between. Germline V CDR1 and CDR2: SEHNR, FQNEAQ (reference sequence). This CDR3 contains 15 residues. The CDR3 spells CASSRGTPSGDEQFF. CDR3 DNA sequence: TGTGCCAGCAGCCGCGGGACTCCCTCCGGTGATGAGCAGTTCTTC.

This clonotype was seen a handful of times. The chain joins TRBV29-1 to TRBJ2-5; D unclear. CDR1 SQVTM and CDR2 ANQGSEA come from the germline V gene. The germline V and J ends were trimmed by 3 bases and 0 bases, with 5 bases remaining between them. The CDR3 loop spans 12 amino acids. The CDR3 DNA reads TGCAGCGTTGATGGGTACCAAGAGACCCAGTACTTC. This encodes CSVDGYQETQYF.

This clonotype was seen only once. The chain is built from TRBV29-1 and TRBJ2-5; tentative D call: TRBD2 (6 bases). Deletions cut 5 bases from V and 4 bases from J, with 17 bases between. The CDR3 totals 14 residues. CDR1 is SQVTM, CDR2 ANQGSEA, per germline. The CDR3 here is CSVKSRGRGETQYF. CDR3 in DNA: TGCAGCGTTAAATCGCGGGGTCGGGGAGAGACCCAGTACTTC.

CDR3 sequence (DNA): TGCGCCAGCAGCCACCGGACTAGCGGGAGTACCGGGGAGCTGTTTTTT. Translating it yields CASSHRTSGSTGELFF. The V and J genes are TRBV5-1 and TRBJ2-2; 13 nucleotides line up with TRBD2. This CDR3 has 16 residues. J gave up 5 bases and V 4 bases, and 5 bases lay outside the gene matches. CDR1 and CDR2 from the germline V gene are SGHRS and YFSETQ.

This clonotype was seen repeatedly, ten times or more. This chain's CDR3 is CASSARGSLVTDTQYF. The CDR3 DNA reads TGTGCCAGCAGCGCCAGGGGGTCATTGGTCACAGATACGCAGTATTTT. The rearrangement uses TRBV9 and TRBJ2-3, with 7 bases fitting TRBD1. J gave up 2 bases and V 3 bases, and 9 bases lay outside the gene matches. This CDR3 has 16 amino acids. Germline V gene data show CDR1 as SGDLS and CDR2 as YYNGEE.

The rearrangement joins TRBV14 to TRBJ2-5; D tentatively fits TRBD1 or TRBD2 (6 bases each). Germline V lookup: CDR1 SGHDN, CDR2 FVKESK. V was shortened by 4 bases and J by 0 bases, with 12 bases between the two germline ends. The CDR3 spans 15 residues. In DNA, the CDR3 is TGTGCCAGCAGCCGTTGGAGGGGGAACCAAGAGACCCAGTACTTC. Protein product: CASSRWRGNQETQYF.

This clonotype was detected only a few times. Here the CDR3 DNA reads TGCGCCAGCAGCTTTAGGGCCAAAACAGGACAAGACTATGGCTACACCTTC. Translation gives CASSFRAKTGQDYGYTF. This sequence joins TRBV5-1 and TRBJ1-2, with D perhaps TRBD1 (5 bases). CDR1 and CDR2 from the germline V gene are SGHRS and YFSETQ. The CDR3 is 17 amino acids. V gave up 2 bases and J gave up 3 bases, with 20 bases separating them.

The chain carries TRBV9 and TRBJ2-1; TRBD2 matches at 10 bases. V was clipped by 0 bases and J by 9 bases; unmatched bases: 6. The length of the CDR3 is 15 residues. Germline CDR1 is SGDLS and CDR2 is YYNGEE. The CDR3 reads CASSVAASGRLEQFF. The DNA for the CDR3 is TGTGCCAGCAGCGTAGCGGCTAGCGGGAGACTTGAGCAGTTCTTC.

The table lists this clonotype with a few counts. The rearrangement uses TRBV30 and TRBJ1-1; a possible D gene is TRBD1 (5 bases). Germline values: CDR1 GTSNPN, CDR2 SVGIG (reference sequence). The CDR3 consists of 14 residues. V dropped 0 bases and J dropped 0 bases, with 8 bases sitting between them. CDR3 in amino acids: CAWSVWGMNTEAFF. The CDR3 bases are TGTGCCTGGAGTGTTTGGGGCATGAACACTGAAGCTTTCTTT.

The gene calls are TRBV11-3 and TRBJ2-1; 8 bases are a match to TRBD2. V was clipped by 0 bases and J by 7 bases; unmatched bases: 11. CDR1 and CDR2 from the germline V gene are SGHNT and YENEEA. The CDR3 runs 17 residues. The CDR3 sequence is CASSLECSGLGFNEQFF. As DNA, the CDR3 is TGTGCCAGCAGCTTAGAATGTTCGGGACTAGGGTTTAATGAGCAGTTCTTC.

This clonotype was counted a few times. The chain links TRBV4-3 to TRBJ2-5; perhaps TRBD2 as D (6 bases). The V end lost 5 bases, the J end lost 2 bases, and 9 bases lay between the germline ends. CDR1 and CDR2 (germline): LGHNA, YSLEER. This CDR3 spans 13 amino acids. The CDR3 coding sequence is TGCGCCAGCAGCGTAGCGGTACAAGAGACCCAGTACTTC. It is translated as CASSVAVQETQYF.